The rows below give T cell receptor beta chains drawn from one sample of a study of blood T cells in healthy people across ages. TCRdb reprocessed the 5' RACE reads via MiXCR and lists one record per CDR3 protein. Among about 720,000 distinct CDR3 sequences listed, approximately 21% were seen once. Specimen: blood. The origin of the receptors is a man between 65 and 85 years old in good health. CDR3s include the opening cysteine and the closing phenylalanine or tryptophan. A D gene is named only where the DNA matches it firmly. Part of the rows lack a size; the others show once, few, many or a class for expanded clones.

CDR3nt: TGTGCCAGTATTCCTCAGGGGGACCCTAACTATGGCTACACCTTC
CDR3aa: CASIPQGDPNYGYTF
v_gene: TRBV19
abundance: NA
j_gene: TRBJ1-2
d_gene: TRBD1

CDR3nt: TGTGCCAGCAGTCCTCTGACAGAAGAACCCTACGAGCAGTACTTC
CDR3aa: CASSPLTEEPYEQYF
v_gene: TRBV27
abundance: few
j_gene: TRBJ2-7
d_gene: NA

CDR3nt: TGCGCCAGCAGCCAAGATCCTAGGGCCGAGGGTGAGCAGTTCTTC
CDR3aa: CASSQDPRAEGEQFF
v_gene: TRBV4-1
abundance: NA
j_gene: TRBJ2-1
d_gene: NA

CDR3nt: TGTGCCAGCAGCGCGGCCGGAGGGGGCCGTGAAAAACTGTTTTTT
CDR3aa: CASSAAGGGREKLFF
v_gene: TRBV9
abundance: few
j_gene: TRBJ1-4
d_gene: TRBD1

CDR3nt: TGCAGCGTTCCCGGGACCAAAGAGACCCAGTACTTC
CDR3aa: CSVPGTKETQYF
v_gene: TRBV29-1
abundance: NA
j_gene: TRBJ2-5
d_gene: NA

CDR3nt: TGTGCCAGCAGTTCACTCTGGAATTCACCCCTCCACTTT
CDR3aa: CASSSLWNSPLHF
v_gene: TRBV6-2/TRBV6-3
abundance: NA
j_gene: TRBJ1-6
d_gene: NA

CDR3nt: TGTGCCAGCAGATTTGACAGCTCCTATAATTCACCCCTCCACTTT
CDR3aa: CASRFDSSYNSPLHF
v_gene: TRBV2
abundance: NA
j_gene: TRBJ1-6
d_gene: NA

CDR3nt: TGTGCTAGTGCCGGGTCGGACAGGGATAAAAAACTGTTTTTT
CDR3aa: CASAGSDRDKKLFF
v_gene: TRBV12-5
abundance: few
j_gene: TRBJ1-4
d_gene: TRBD1

CDR3nt: TGCGCCAGCAGCTTCGAAGCGACAGGCACAGATACGCAGTATTTT
CDR3aa: CASSFEATGTDTQYF
v_gene: TRBV5-1
abundance: many
j_gene: TRBJ2-3
d_gene: NA

CDR3nt: TGCAGTGCCCCTGGGGGACTAGCGGGAGTAAGGTCCCACAATGAGCAGTTCTTC
CDR3aa: CSAPGGLAGVRSHNEQFF
v_gene: TRBV20-1
abundance: NA
j_gene: TRBJ2-1
d_gene: TRBD2

CDR3nt: TGTGCCAGCAGCTTAATTCATTCCTACGAGCAGTACTTC
CDR3aa: CASSLIHSYEQYF
v_gene: TRBV7-8
abundance: many
j_gene: TRBJ2-7
d_gene: NA

CDR3nt: TGTGCCAGCAGGAATACCGTAACCCAGTACTTC
CDR3aa: CASRNTVTQYF
v_gene: TRBV6-1
abundance: few
j_gene: TRBJ2-5
d_gene: NA

CDR3nt: TGTGCCGCCGACAGGGGGCCAGGCAATGAGCAGTTCTTC
CDR3aa: CAADRGPGNEQFF
v_gene: TRBV10-3
abundance: many
j_gene: TRBJ2-1
d_gene: TRBD1

CDR3nt: TGCGCCAGCAGGAATACAGGGGGCTACGAGCAGTACTTC
CDR3aa: CASRNTGGYEQYF
v_gene: TRBV5-1
abundance: NA
j_gene: TRBJ2-7
d_gene: TRBD1

CDR3nt: TGTGCCAGCAGCCAAGTGACAGGGTATTTGGCTGAAGCTTTCTTT
CDR3aa: CASSQVTGYLAEAFF
v_gene: TRBV14
abundance: few
j_gene: TRBJ1-1
d_gene: TRBD1

CDR3nt: TGTGCCAGCAGCTCGGAGCCGCTACGGGGGGTCATTCAGTACTTC
CDR3aa: CASSSEPLRGVIQYF
v_gene: TRBV7-2
abundance: few
j_gene: TRBJ2-4
d_gene: TRBD2

CDR3nt: TGTGCCAGCAGTTTAGTAGGAGGTTGGGGAGAGACCCAGTACTTC
CDR3aa: CASSLVGGWGETQYF
v_gene: TRBV12-3/TRBV12-4
abundance: few
j_gene: TRBJ2-5
d_gene: NA

CDR3nt: TGCAGCGTTGTGGGGAGGAACACCGGGGAGCTGTTTTTT
CDR3aa: CSVVGRNTGELFF
v_gene: TRBV29-1
abundance: few
j_gene: TRBJ2-2
d_gene: NA

CDR3nt: TGTGCCAGCATGGACAGAATTCAGATTAACTATGGCTACACCTTC
CDR3aa: CASMDRIQINYGYTF
v_gene: TRBV7-2
abundance: NA
j_gene: TRBJ1-2
d_gene: NA

CDR3nt: TGCAGCGTTGCTGAACGGGGGGCGCAGTACGAGCAGTACTTC
CDR3aa: CSVAERGAQYEQYF
v_gene: TRBV29-1
abundance: many
j_gene: TRBJ2-7
d_gene: NA